A single TCR beta chain is shown here with its context. Its antigen is not known. The authors ran a second PCR of about 6 to 11 cycles using a sample-barcoded 5' primer and a J-beta primer mix. TCRdb re-derived calls from the 5' RACE reads in MiXCR, one entry per CDR3 protein. The sample includes approximately 790,000 distinct CDR3 sequences, 62% of them seen just once. This sample is drawn from a study of blood T cells in healthy people across ages. All donors came from Russia, were Caucasian and healthy, and spanned ages roughly 6 to 95. The germline V gene encodes CDR1 MNHEY and CDR2 SVGEGT. J was trimmed by 9 bases and V by 6 bases; bases with no gene match: 7. The CDR3 is made up of 15 amino acids. General study points: Higher diversity, along with more naive CD4+ cells, distinguished long-lived donors from aged donors.

V gene TRBV6-2 or TRBV6-3 combines with J gene TRBJ1-6; 11 positions match TRBD1. Sequenced material: blood. This receptor was obtained from a man younger than 45 in good health. The CDR3 DNA reads as TGTGCCAGCAGCTCCGGGACAGGGGGGACTTCACCCCTCCACTTT. This sequence encodes CASSSGTGGTSPLHF.